The text below deals with one T cell receptor (beta chain). Its target is not known. The blood volume drawn from each donor was about 2.5 ml. Whole blood without T cell sorting served as the source of isolated total RNA. The sample belongs to a study of monozygotic twins with inflammatory bowel disease. The CDR3 covers 13 residues. The germline gives CDR1 SGHNT, CDR2 YYREEE (reference sequence). TCRalpha along with TCRbeta cDNA was subjected to two nested PCRs lasting 16 and 9 cycles. No DNA is given; TCRdb re-called the 5' RACE reads and lists each CDR3 protein once. The sample features 200,000 to 250,000 distinct CDR3 sequences, with approximately 7.7% in its top ten. Study-wide points: The existence of one strong signal or clonotype linked to IBD lacked support.

This TCR was sampled from a human donor with ulcerative colitis or Crohn's disease, or a healthy co-twin of an affected twin (not recorded which). Material: blood. The chain couples TRBV5-4 to TRBJ2-3. The CDR3 region is CASTFGGTDTQYF.